A selection of T cell receptor beta chains follows, all from one sample in a study of blood T cell repertoires in COVID-19. The repertoire was sequenced with immunoSEQ multiplex PCR; TCRdb's copy has only in-frame clones and lacks some. This repertoire shows 470,000 or so clones, 75% to 90% found once; its top ten account for approximately 2.9%. Sample: peripheral blood. These receptors all stem from a human donor in a cohort sampled during active COVID-19. Each CDR3 is given with its conserved first and last residue. The order of the fields is J gene, clone size, D gene, V gene, CDR3 DNA, CDR3 protein. D genes are given only for firm matches. Expanded clones get a size class; other rows say once, few or many, or leave the size out.

j_call: TRBJ1-1; clone_size: few; d_call: -; v_call: TRBV2; cdr3_nt: TGTGCCAGCAGTGAACAGGGGAACACTGAAGCTTTCTTT; cdr3_aa: CASSEQGNTEAFF
j_call: TRBJ2-5; clone_size: -; d_call: -; v_call: TRBV7-9; cdr3_nt: TGTGCCAGCAGCTTATTATTGGGGGCGCATCTGGAGACCCAGTACTTC; cdr3_aa: CASSLLLGAHLETQYF
j_call: TRBJ2-7; clone_size: -; d_call: -; v_call: TRBV19; cdr3_nt: TGTGCCAGTAGTCCTTCAGGGGTCGAGCAGTACTTC; cdr3_aa: CASSPSGVEQYF
j_call: TRBJ2-3; clone_size: -; d_call: -; v_call: TRBV28; cdr3_nt: TGTGCCAGCAGTCTAGACAGCACAGATACGCAGTATTTT; cdr3_aa: CASSLDSTDTQYF
j_call: TRBJ1-1; clone_size: -; d_call: TRBD1; v_call: TRBV19; cdr3_nt: TGTGCCAGTGCGGGACAGGGGGAATTCACTGAAGCTTTCTTT; cdr3_aa: CASAGQGEFTEAFF
j_call: TRBJ2-7; clone_size: -; d_call: -; v_call: TRBV7-3; cdr3_nt: TGTGCCAGCAGCTTAAGAGGAGTGTCCAGACCCTACGAGCAGTACTTC; cdr3_aa: CASSLRGVSRPYEQYF
j_call: TRBJ2-1; clone_size: once; d_call: TRBD2; v_call: TRBV7-3; cdr3_nt: TGTGCCAGCAGCATAACTAGCGGGAGTTTCGGTGAGCAGTTCTTC; cdr3_aa: CASSITSGSFGEQFF
j_call: TRBJ2-7; clone_size: -; d_call: -; v_call: TRBV19; cdr3_nt: TGTGCCAGTAGTCGAGGGGGCGGAGGGGACGAGCAGTACTTC; cdr3_aa: CASSRGGGGDEQYF
j_call: TRBJ2-2; clone_size: -; d_call: -; v_call: TRBV7-3; cdr3_nt: TGTGCCAGCAGCCCAACCATGGGGGGAGCCGGGGAGCTGTTTTTT; cdr3_aa: CASSPTMGGAGELFF
j_call: TRBJ2-1; clone_size: -; d_call: -; v_call: TRBV7-2; cdr3_nt: TGTGCCAGCAGCCTACGGGATCTCTCTCTACGGGGTGAGCAGTTCTTC; cdr3_aa: CASSLRDLSLRGEQFF
j_call: TRBJ2-5; clone_size: once; d_call: -; v_call: TRBV5-1; cdr3_nt: TGCGCCAGCAGCGTAACTAGCAACGGAAAAGAGACCCAGTACTTC; cdr3_aa: CASSVTSNGKETQYF